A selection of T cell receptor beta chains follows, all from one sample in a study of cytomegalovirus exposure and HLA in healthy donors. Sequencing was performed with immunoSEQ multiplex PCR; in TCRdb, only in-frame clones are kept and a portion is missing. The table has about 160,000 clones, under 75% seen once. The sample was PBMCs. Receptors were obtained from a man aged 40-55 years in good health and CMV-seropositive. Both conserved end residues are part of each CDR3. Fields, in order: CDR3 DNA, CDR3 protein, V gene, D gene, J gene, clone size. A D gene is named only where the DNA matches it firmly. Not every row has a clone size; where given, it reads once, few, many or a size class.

TGTGCCAGCAGCTTGGGGGGGTTGGGACAGGGGGCGGGGAACACTGAAGCTTTCTTT | CASSLGGLGQGAGNTEAFF | TRBV7-8 | TRBD1 | TRBJ1-1 | -
TGTGCCAGCAGCCGAGGGGAGCGGGGGACCCCGCGGTACAATGAGCAGTTCTTC | CASSRGERGTPRYNEQFF | TRBV11-2 | TRBD2 | TRBJ2-1 | -
TGTGCCAGCAGCGCGCCAAGGGACAGGGACTATGGCTACACCTTC | CASSAPRDRDYGYTF | TRBV7-9 | TRBD1 | TRBJ1-2 | once
TGCAGCGTTGAAAACAGGGGACATGGCTACACCTTC | CSVENRGHGYTF | TRBV29-1 | TRBD1 | TRBJ1-2 | -
TGTGCCACCAGTTATAAACCGGGAGACTCTGGAAACACCATATATTTT | CATSYKPGDSGNTIYF | TRBV15 | - | TRBJ1-3 | -
TGCGCCAGCAGCTTAGGACAGTCGGGCACTGAAGCTTTCTTT | CASSLGQSGTEAFF | TRBV5-1 | - | TRBJ1-1 | -
TGTGCCAGCAGTGAGCCTAGTGACGAGCAGTACTTC | CASSEPSDEQYF | TRBV2 | - | TRBJ2-7 | -
TGTGCCAGCAGCTTGGGACTGGCACCAAATGAAGCTTTCTTT | CASSLGLAPNEAFF | TRBV5-4 | - | TRBJ1-1 | -
TGTGCCAGCAGCTCCCATGGACGGGGAAATTCACCCCTCCACTTT | CASSSHGRGNSPLHF | TRBV7-9 | - | TRBJ1-6 | -
TGTGCCAGCAGTGAGGCTCCAGGGACCGGGGAGCTGTTTTTT | CASSEAPGTGELFF | TRBV25-1 | - | TRBJ2-2 | -
TGTGCCAGCTCACCATCCGACAGGAGCTCCTACGAGCAGTACTTC | CASSPSDRSSYEQYF | TRBV18 | - | TRBJ2-7 | -
TGTGCCATCAGTGAGTCGGATGGGAGTGAAAAACTGTTTTTT | CAISESDGSEKLFF | TRBV10-3 | - | TRBJ1-4 | -
TGTGCCAGCAGCTACGGGACAGCTAACTATGGCTACACCTTC | CASSYGTANYGYTF | TRBV7-3 | TRBD1 | TRBJ1-2 | -
TGTGCCAGCGGCGGCGCGGTTATGAACACTGAAGCTTTCTTT | CASGGAVMNTEAFF | TRBV7-9 | - | TRBJ1-1 | -
TGTGCCAGCAGTTCTCGCGGGACAGGGGGCGAACAGTACTTC | CASSSRGTGGEQYF | TRBV6-6 | TRBD1 | TRBJ2-7 | -
TGTGCCAGCAGCGCAGGACAGGGACGAACAGATACGCAGTATTTT | CASSAGQGRTDTQYF | TRBV7-3 | TRBD1 | TRBJ2-3 | -
TGTGCCAGCAGCTTAGGGTCCAGGGACACCCTCAATCAGCCCCAGCATTTT | CASSLGSRDTLNQPQHF | TRBV7-6 | - | TRBJ1-5 | -
TGTGCCAGCAGCTGGGACAGAAATTCACCCCTCCACTTT | CASSWDRNSPLHF | TRBV7-3 | TRBD1 | TRBJ1-6 | few
TGTGCCAGCAGCTTAAAAAGACACCCCTACGAGCAGTACTTC | CASSLKRHPYEQYF | TRBV11-2 | - | TRBJ2-7 | few
TGTGCCAGCAGCTTTAGCAACGAGCAGTTCTTC | CASSFSNEQFF | TRBV7-9 | - | TRBJ2-1 | -
TGTGCCAGCAGCTTAGATGAGCTACGCTACGAGCAGTACTTC | CASSLDELRYEQYF | TRBV7-2 | - | TRBJ2-7 | -
TGTGCCAGCAGCCCCGGGACTAGCGGGGTCCCCTACGAGCAGTACTTC | CASSPGTSGVPYEQYF | TRBV25-1 | TRBD2 | TRBJ2-7 | -
TGTGCCAGCAGCGTAGCTCGTGATACGCAGTATTTT | CASSVARDTQYF | TRBV9 | - | TRBJ2-3 | -
TGTGCCAGCAAACCCGATCAGACAAACAGTTATTCACCCCTCCACTTT | CASKPDQTNSYSPLHF | TRBV6-6 | - | TRBJ1-6 | -
TGCGCCAGCTTTTTAGACAGGGGCCAAGAGACCCAGTACTTC | CASFLDRGQETQYF | TRBV5-1 | TRBD1 | TRBJ2-5 | -
TGTGCCAGTAGTGAAGCAGGAAACACTGAAGCTTTCTTT | CASSEAGNTEAFF | TRBV19 | - | TRBJ1-1 | -
TGTGCCAGCAGCGCGACAGGGTTCTCTGGGGCCAACGTCCTGACTTTC | CASSATGFSGANVLTF | TRBV6-6 | TRBD1 | TRBJ2-6 | -
TGTGCCAGTACCCTCGGACAGCAATACTCTGGAAACACCATATATTTT | CASTLGQQYSGNTIYF | TRBV19 | - | TRBJ1-3 | -
TGTGCCAGCAGCTTATGGGGGGGAAGGGATCAGCCCCAGCATTTT | CASSLWGGRDQPQHF | TRBV7-2 | - | TRBJ1-5 | -